Sequencing of this TCR beta chain was carried out in a study of molecular identifiers for immune sequencing clone quantification. TCRdb redid the calling of the PCR reads with MiXCR, one entry per CDR3 protein. The sample has over 550,000 distinct CDR3 sequences; approximately 24% are singletons. In germline, CDR1 is MNHEY, CDR2 SMNVEV (reference sequence). The ends lost 3 bases at V and 6 bases at J; junction bases unmatched: 5. This CDR3 spans 14 amino acids. The sample comprised naive CD8+ T cells from blood, with Jurkat cell RNA spiked in. As for subset: FACS-sorted CD8+CD4-CCR7+CD45RA+ naive T cells. This TCR derives from a human donor in good health. Some libraries in this study had Jurkat cell RNA spiked in. The J gene is TRBJ2-7, the V gene TRBV27; 10 bases fit TRBD1. CDR3 nucleotide sequence: TGTGCCAGCAGTTTCGGGACAGGGGAGTTCGAGCAGTACTTC. This translates into CASSFGTGEFEQYF.